A selection of T cell receptor beta chains follows, all from one sample in a study of shared clonotypes between healthy human individuals. TCRdb's copy holds only in-frame clones and misses some; the assay was immunoSEQ multiplex PCR. The table has almost 700,000 clones, roughly nine tenths seen once. The material sequenced was naive CD8+ T cells sorted from blood. The receptors shown here come from a man under 40 in good health. CDR3s include the opening cysteine and the closing phenylalanine or tryptophan. The D gene is left open where the match is weak. Not all rows give a size; the values are once, few, many and, for expanded clones, a class.

J,D,size,V,DNA,CDR3
TRBJ2-1,NA,NA,TRBV10-3,TGTGCCATCAGACAGAAAACTTACAATGAGCAGTTCTTC,CAIRQKTYNEQFF
TRBJ2-1,NA,NA,TRBV5-1,TGCGCCAGCAGCCCCCGGAAGTACTACAATGAGCAGTTCTTC,CASSPRKYYNEQFF
TRBJ2-7,NA,NA,TRBV30,TGTGCCTGGGGCGCGAGCTACGAGCAGTACTTC,CAWGASYEQYF
TRBJ2-6,NA,NA,TRBV5-1,TGCGCCAGCAGCTTGATGGGCTCGGGTGCCGGGGCCAACGTCCTGACTTTC,CASSLMGSGAGANVLTF
TRBJ2-7,TRBD2,NA,TRBV4-3,TGCGCCAGCAGCCAAGGGACTAGCGGGAGAGAGCAGTACTTC,CASSQGTSGREQYF
TRBJ1-1,NA,NA,TRBV10-1,TGCGCCAGCAGTGAGTCGTTGGAGGGGATGAACACTGAAGCTTTCTTT,CASSESLEGMNTEAFF
TRBJ2-7,TRBD1,NA,TRBV5-1,TGCGCCAGCAGCGTGGACAGGGTATTGGAGCAGTACTTC,CASSVDRVLEQYF
TRBJ2-2,TRBD1,NA,TRBV15,TGTGCCACCAGCAGAGCCTGGACAGGGGTTTATACCGGGGAGCTGTTTTTT,CATSRAWTGVYTGELFF
TRBJ2-7,TRBD2,NA,TRBV19,TGTGCCAGTTCCGGGACTAACTACGAGCAGTACTTC,CASSGTNYEQYF
TRBJ2-6,NA,NA,TRBV5-4,TGTGCCAGCACCCCTCCCCCGGGCTCTGGGGCCAACGTCCTGACTTTC,CASTPPPGSGANVLTF
TRBJ1-1,TRBD1,NA,TRBV4-1,TGCGCCAGCAGCCAGAACAGGGGTAACACTGAAGCTTTCTTT,CASSQNRGNTEAFF
TRBJ2-1,TRBD2,NA,TRBV10-3,TGTGCCATCAGTGAGGGACTAGTTAATGAGCAGTTCTTC,CAISEGLVNEQFF
TRBJ2-1,NA,NA,TRBV7-9,TGTGCCAGCAGCTATCCTGGAGGGGATGAGCAGTTCTTC,CASSYPGGDEQFF
TRBJ2-1,TRBD1,NA,TRBV7-9,TGTGCCAGCAGCTCTGGGACAGGGCGGAATGAGCAGTTCTTC,CASSSGTGRNEQFF
TRBJ1-5,NA,once,TRBV30,TGTGCCTGGAGTAGAGGGAAACTTTTTAATCAGCCCCAGCATTTT,CAWSRGKLFNQPQHF
TRBJ1-1,NA,NA,TRBV4-3,TGCGCCAGCAGCCAAGGGCAGGGCTGGCGGACTGAAGCTTTCTTT,CASSQGQGWRTEAFF
TRBJ1-3,TRBD1,NA,TRBV10-3,TGTGCCATCAGTGAACTTCGGGACAGTAGAAACACCATATATTTT,CAISELRDSRNTIYF
TRBJ2-2,NA,NA,TRBV29-1,TGCAGCGCCAACCGGGCCGACACCGGGGAGCTGTTTTTT,CSANRADTGELFF
TRBJ2-7,NA,NA,TRBV7-9,TGTGCCAGCAGCTCAGGGACGGTGAGCTCCTACGAGCAGTACTTC,CASSSGTVSSYEQYF
TRBJ2-7,TRBD2,NA,TRBV7-9,TGTGCCAGCAGTCCGCTTGTAGGGACTAGAGCCTACGAGCAGTACTTC,CASSPLVGTRAYEQYF
TRBJ1-1,TRBD1,NA,TRBV7-9,TGTGCCAGCAGCGGTAGCGGGACAGGGATTATTGTAGCTTTCTTT,CASSGSGTGIIVAFF
TRBJ2-3,NA,NA,TRBV5-1,TGCGCCAGCAGCGGAATTAGTAGCGGTTATAGCACAGATACGCAGTATTTT,CASSGISSGYSTDTQYF
TRBJ1-4,TRBD1,NA,TRBV7-9,TGTGCCAGCAGCCCTAGGACGGGGGACAGGGAAGCCCTGTTGGGGAGACTGTTTTTT,CASSPRTGDREALLGRLFF
TRBJ2-1,TRBD2,once,TRBV6-5,TGTGCCAGCAGTTATATCCCAAGCGGGAGTCCCAATGAGCAGTTCTTC,CASSYIPSGSPNEQFF
TRBJ1-1,NA,NA,TRBV18,TGTGCCAGCTCACCGGGAAAGAACACTGAAGCTTTCTTT,CASSPGKNTEAFF
TRBJ2-7,NA,NA,TRBV13,TGTGCCAGCAGCTTAATGGAGGGAGAAAAGTACGAGCAGTACTTC,CASSLMEGEKYEQYF
TRBJ2-5,NA,NA,TRBV5-6,TGTGCCAGCAGCTTTCGGGGTAGTTGGGAGACCCAGTACTTC,CASSFRGSWETQYF
TRBJ2-7,NA,NA,TRBV13,TGTGCCAGCAGCCCGCTTCACTACGAGCAGTACTTC,CASSPLHYEQYF
TRBJ2-1,NA,NA,TRBV2,TGTGCCAGCACCCTTGGCACGCTCTACAATGAGCAGTTCTTC,CASTLGTLYNEQFF
TRBJ2-7,NA,once,TRBV5-6,TGTGCCAGCAGTACGACAGCCGACTACGAGCAGTACTTC,CASSTTADYEQYF
TRBJ2-5,TRBD1,NA,TRBV11-2,TGTGCCAGCAGCCGACCCCCGGACAGGGAAGAGACCCAGTACTTC,CASSRPPDREETQYF
TRBJ1-5,TRBD1,once,TRBV7-8,TGTGCCAGCAGCTTATACCGGCAGGGGGAAATGGGCAATCAGCCCCAGCATTTT,CASSLYRQGEMGNQPQHF
TRBJ2-7,NA,NA,TRBV27,TGTGCCAGCAGCCTAAAGTCAATTCCCTACGAGCAGTACTTC,CASSLKSIPYEQYF
TRBJ2-7,TRBD2,NA,TRBV6-4,TGTGCCAGCAAGGGGGGACTAGCGGGAGGTCACGCTCTTGACGAGCAGTACTTC,CASKGGLAGGHALDEQYF
TRBJ2-2,NA,NA,TRBV29-1,TGCAGCGTTGATGCTGGGTACACCGGGGAGCTGTTTTTT,CSVDAGYTGELFF
TRBJ2-1,TRBD1,NA,TRBV7-9,TGTGCCAGCAGAGGACAGGGGGCATGGCTCGCCAACGGGGATGAGCAGTTCTTC,CASRGQGAWLANGDEQFF
TRBJ1-5,NA,NA,TRBV19,TGTGCCAGTAGTTCCGGCTTAGGCACATATCAGCCCCAGCATTTT,CASSSGLGTYQPQHF
TRBJ2-1,TRBD2,NA,TRBV5-8,TGTGCCAGCAGCTTGGGTTTGGGAGGGAACAATGAGCAGTTCTTC,CASSLGLGGNNEQFF
TRBJ2-1,TRBD1,NA,TRBV28,TGTGCCAGCAGTCGCACCGGGACAGGGGGGCCCAATGAGCAGTTCTTC,CASSRTGTGGPNEQFF
TRBJ2-3,NA,NA,TRBV7-9,TGTGCCAGCAGCCACCCTCTCACAGATACGCAGTATTTT,CASSHPLTDTQYF
TRBJ1-5,NA,NA,TRBV15,TGTGCCACCAGCAGAGATCGGGCCCCAGGTCAGCCCCAGCATTTT,CATSRDRAPGQPQHF
TRBJ2-3,TRBD1,NA,TRBV7-6,TGTGCCAGCAGCTTAATGACAGGGGCTGGGGATACGCAGTATTTT,CASSLMTGAGDTQYF
TRBJ1-2,NA,NA,TRBV6-5,TGTGCCAGCAGCGGGGGGGAGAACTATGGCTACACCTTC,CASSGGENYGYTF
TRBJ2-7,NA,NA,TRBV9,TGTGCCAGCAGCGCTTACACGACAGTTTTCCCCTACGAGCAGTACTTC,CASSAYTTVFPYEQYF
TRBJ2-7,TRBD2,NA,TRBV6-4,TGTGCCAGCATGGGAGCGGGAGGTCGTTGTGGAAGGGGTATTGAGCAGTACTTC,CASMGAGGRCGRGIEQYF
TRBJ1-4,NA,NA,TRBV9,TGTGCCAGCAGCGTTAGCGGGGAGGAAAAACTGTTTTTT,CASSVSGEEKLFF
TRBJ1-1,TRBD1,NA,TRBV28,TGTGCCAGCAGTTTAGGACAGGGGAGGGGATTTGAAGCTTTCTTT,CASSLGQGRGFEAFF
TRBJ2-5,NA,NA,TRBV21-1,TGTGCCAGCCGGGCTAGGGGGGAGACCCAGTACTTC,CASRARGETQYF
TRBJ1-1,NA,NA,TRBV28,TGTGCCAGCAGTTTAGGAGGAGGGTCCACTGAAGCTTTCTTT,CASSLGGGSTEAFF